The rows below give T cell receptor beta chains drawn from one sample of a study of blood T cell repertoires in COVID-19. Libraries were prepared by immunoSEQ multiplex PCR; TCRdb keeps only in-frame clonotypes and omits some of them. The profile shows about 150,000 clones, around 84% of them singletons. Sequenced sample: peripheral blood. Receptors originate from a woman in her forties or fifties with acute or convalescent COVID-19. Each CDR3 is given with its conserved first and last residue. D genes are given only for firm matches. Part of the rows lack a size; the others show once, few, many or a class for expanded clones.

size	V	J	D	CDR3	DNA
-	TRBV29-1	TRBJ2-7	-	CSVLSSYEQYF	TGCAGCGTTTTATCCTCCTACGAGCAGTACTTC
-	TRBV4-3	TRBJ2-7	TRBD1	CASSRGQEGSYEQYF	TGCGCCAGCAGCCGAGGACAGGAAGGCTCCTACGAGCAGTACTTC
-	TRBV4-3	TRBJ2-5	TRBD1	CASSRGQGAQETQYF	TGCGCCAGCAGCCGAGGACAGGGAGCTCAAGAGACCCAGTACTTC
once	TRBV2	TRBJ2-7	TRBD1	CASSDNGDRDSYEQYF	TGTGCCAGCAGTGATAACGGGGACAGAGACTCCTACGAGCAGTACTTC
few	TRBV7-2	TRBJ1-6	-	CASSLRRGSDSPLHF	TGTGCCAGCAGCTTACGTCGGGGTTCTGATTCACCCCTCCACTTT
-	TRBV24-1	TRBJ1-2	-	CATSALQGSGYTF	TGTGCCACCAGTGCCCTACAGGGTAGCGGCTACACCTTC
-	TRBV19	TRBJ2-7	-	CASSSGLTYEQYF	TGTGCCAGTAGTAGCGGCCTTACCTACGAGCAGTACTTC
-	TRBV7-6	TRBJ2-2	TRBD2	CASSSLAGFGELFF	TGTGCCAGCAGCTCCCTAGCGGGTTTCGGGGAGCTGTTTTTT
-	TRBV12-5	TRBJ2-1	TRBD2	CASGPSGYNEQFF	TGTGCTAGTGGTCCTAGCGGATACAATGAGCAGTTCTTC
-	TRBV6-5	TRBJ2-7	TRBD2	CASSYKAGGRKQYF	TGTGCCAGCAGTTACAAGGCGGGGGGGAGGAAGCAGTACTTC
-	TRBV11-2	TRBJ1-4	TRBD1	CASSLTGHEKLFF	TGTGCCAGCAGCTTGACAGGGCATGAAAAACTGTTTTTT
-	TRBV18	TRBJ2-3	TRBD2	CASSQLAGGTDTQYF	TGTGCCAGCTCTCAACTAGCGGGGGGCACAGATACGCAGTATTTT
-	TRBV9	TRBJ2-3	-	CASSVGAGGRLTDTQYF	TGTGCCAGCAGCGTAGGGGCAGGTGGCAGGCTCACAGATACGCAGTATTTT
-	TRBV29-1	TRBJ1-1	-	CSVGKWADTEAFF	TGCAGCGTTGGAAAGTGGGCTGACACTGAAGCTTTCTTT
-	TRBV30	TRBJ2-7	-	CAWSETVSYEQYF	TGTGCCTGGAGTGAGACAGTCTCCTACGAGCAGTACTTC
-	TRBV28	TRBJ2-3	-	CASSLAGTGDTQYF	TGTGCCAGCAGTTTAGCGGGCACGGGCGATACGCAGTATTTT
-	TRBV12-3/TRBV12-4	TRBJ2-5	-	CASSSTRQETQYF	TGTGCCAGCAGCTCCACAAGACAAGAGACCCAGTACTTC
-	TRBV19	TRBJ1-2	-	CASSFIGANYGYTF	TGTGCCAGTAGTTTTATAGGAGCTAACTATGGCTACACCTTC
-	TRBV11-1	TRBJ2-2	-	CASSLGGWGNTGELFF	TGTGCCAGCAGCTTAGGCGGGTGGGGGAACACCGGGGAGCTGTTTTTT
once	TRBV3-1/TRBV3-2	TRBJ2-7	TRBD2	CASSLQPSGSNEQYF	TGTGCCAGCAGCCTACAGCCTAGCGGGAGCAACGAGCAGTACTTC
-	TRBV6-5	TRBJ1-2	TRBD1	CASITGGRDSYGYTF	TGTGCCAGCATCACAGGGGGAAGGGACAGCTATGGCTACACCTTC
-	TRBV18	TRBJ1-1	-	CASSPGGGAFEAFF	TGTGCCAGCTCACCTGGAGGGGGGGCATTTGAAGCTTTCTTT
-	TRBV6-2/TRBV6-3	TRBJ2-3	TRBD2	CASSFGGAADTQYF	TGTGCCAGCAGCTTCGGGGGGGCCGCAGATACGCAGTATTTT
-	TRBV5-5	TRBJ2-3	-	CASSLVASAHTQYF	TGTGCCAGCAGCTTGGTGGCTAGCGCTCATACGCAGTATTTT
-	TRBV18	TRBJ2-3	TRBD2	CASSPGLAGVTDTQYF	TGTGCCAGCTCACCAGGACTAGCGGGGGTCACAGATACGCAGTATTTT
-	TRBV7-8	TRBJ2-5	TRBD2	CASSLARSSGGQETQYF	TGTGCCAGCAGCTTAGCACGGTCTAGCGGGGGACAAGAGACCCAGTACTTC
-	TRBV9	TRBJ2-1	TRBD1	CASSLNTGGSYNEQFF	TGTGCCAGCTCCCTAAACACAGGGGGCTCCTACAATGAGCAGTTCTTC
-	TRBV30	TRBJ2-3	TRBD2	CAWRLAGAGHTQYF	TGTGCCTGGAGGTTGGCGGGAGCCGGACATACGCAGTATTTT
-	TRBV5-6	TRBJ2-5	TRBD1	CASSFTGGETQYF	TGTGCCAGCAGCTTTACAGGGGGAGAGACCCAGTACTTC
-	TRBV9	TRBJ2-3	TRBD2	CASSVTSGSSDTQYF	TGTGCCAGCAGCGTAACTAGCGGGAGTTCAGATACGCAGTATTTT
-	TRBV27	TRBJ2-1	TRBD2	CASSLGLAGRGEQFF	TGTGCCAGCAGTTTAGGACTAGCGGGACGCGGTGAGCAGTTCTTC
-	TRBV6-5	TRBJ1-4	-	CASSYSSGGKLFF	TGTGCCAGCAGTTACTCTTCCGGGGGGAAACTGTTTTTT
-	TRBV6-1	TRBJ2-1	-	CASSESSGDTYNEQFF	TGTGCCAGCAGTGAATCGAGCGGGGACACCTACAATGAGCAGTTCTTC